This T cell receptor beta chain was obtained from a study of sequential checkpoint blockade in melanoma. Germline V gene lookup returns CDR1 SGHVS and CDR2 FNYEAQ. There are 14 residues in the CDR3. With 6 bases clipped from V and 5 bases from J, the junction kept 8 bases outside the gene matches. Remarks on this clone: What it binds is unknown.

Treatment described: randomized to nivolumab then ipilimumab (arm A) or the reverse (arm B). Patients had received no earlier DNA-damaging chemotherapy. Study findings and constraints: Mutational load did not correlate with tumor T-cell fraction or clonality. About 30 times likelier clinical benefit followed increased tumor T-cell fraction and clonality.

Repertoires were generated with immunoSEQ multiplex PCR, while TCRdb's copy carries only in-frame clones and drops some. Among approximately 5,500 clones listed, under 45% were seen once. Sequencing used tumor tissue (inferred from file names), obtained from a patient given nivolumab and ipilimumab in sequence. The clonotype originates from a human donor with melanoma. This chain links TRBV7-6 with TRBJ1-1; 8 positions agree with TRBD1. The CDR3 loop is CASREDRAITEAFF. DNA of the CDR3: TGTGCCAGCAGAGAGGACAGGGCTATAACTGAAGCTTTCTTT. The whole variable domain, filled in from reference TRBV7-6 and TRBJ1-1, reads GAGVSQSPRYKVTKRGQDVALRCDPISGHVSLYWYRQALGQGPEFLTYFNYEAQQDKSGLPNDRFSAERPEGSISTLTIQRTEQRDSAMYRCASREDRAITEAFFGQGTRLTVV.